These T cell receptor beta chains were read from a single sample in a study of identical twins. TCRdb redid the calling of the 5' RACE reads with MiXCR, one entry per CDR3 protein. The sample has about 220,000 distinct CDR3 sequences; 6.5% to 8.5% are singletons. These data were also reused for a study on yellow fever vaccine responses in identical twins.

The sample comprised memory (CD45RO+) T cells sorted from blood. These receptors were taken from a woman younger than 35 in good health. The CDR3 runs from the conserved cysteine through the conserved F or W. The D gene is left open where the match is weak. Rows may omit the clone size; those that give it use once, few, many or a size class.

d_call: -
cdr3_length: 14
j_call: TRBJ2-1
v_call: TRBV12-3/TRBV12-4
clone_size: few
cdr3_aa: CASRIGSSYNEQFF
cdr3_nt: TGTGCCAGCAGAATAGGGAGCTCCTACAATGAGCAGTTCTTC

d_call: -
cdr3_length: 13
j_call: TRBJ2-2
v_call: TRBV21-1
clone_size: many
cdr3_aa: CAAGTQNTGELFF
cdr3_nt: TGTGCCGCCGGGACTCAGAACACCGGGGAGCTGTTTTTT

d_call: -
cdr3_length: 20
j_call: TRBJ1-5
v_call: TRBV28
clone_size: few
cdr3_aa: CASSLLGQPGRGLLNQPQHF
cdr3_nt: TGTGCCAGCAGTTTACTCGGTCAGCCCGGAAGGGGGTTGCTCAATCAGCCCCAGCATTTT

d_call: -
cdr3_length: 11
j_call: TRBJ1-2
v_call: TRBV20-1
clone_size: -
cdr3_aa: CSAMVYYGYTF
cdr3_nt: TGCAGTGCTATGGTGTACTATGGCTACACCTTC

d_call: -
cdr3_length: 14
j_call: TRBJ1-4
v_call: TRBV5-1
clone_size: few
cdr3_aa: CASSFGGSNEKLFF
cdr3_nt: TGCGCCAGCAGCTTCGGAGGCTCTAATGAAAAACTGTTTTTT

d_call: -
cdr3_length: 18
j_call: TRBJ2-7
v_call: TRBV27
clone_size: many
cdr3_aa: CASSLIPEAGPIPYEQYF
cdr3_nt: TGTGCCAGCAGTTTAATTCCCGAGGCAGGGCCCATTCCCTACGAGCAGTACTTC

d_call: -
cdr3_length: 12
j_call: TRBJ1-2
v_call: TRBV11-2
clone_size: many
cdr3_aa: CASSSSNYGYTF
cdr3_nt: TGTGCCAGCAGCTCCAGCAACTATGGCTACACCTTC

d_call: -
cdr3_length: 14
j_call: TRBJ2-7
v_call: TRBV7-2
clone_size: many
cdr3_aa: CASSLLDRSYEQYF
cdr3_nt: TGTGCCAGCAGCTTATTGGACAGATCCTACGAGCAGTACTTC

d_call: TRBD1
cdr3_length: 15
j_call: TRBJ2-2
v_call: TRBV7-9
clone_size: many
cdr3_aa: CASSPGTGNTGELFF
cdr3_nt: TGTGCCAGCAGCCCCGGGACAGGGAACACCGGGGAGCTGTTTTTT

d_call: -
cdr3_length: 13
j_call: TRBJ2-7
v_call: TRBV5-1
clone_size: many
cdr3_aa: CASPSGAGDEQYF
cdr3_nt: TGCGCCAGTCCGAGTGGGGCAGGGGACGAGCAGTACTTC

d_call: -
cdr3_length: 14
j_call: TRBJ2-2
v_call: TRBV7-2
clone_size: -
cdr3_aa: CASSLGEGTGELFF
cdr3_nt: TGTGCCAGCAGCTTAGGAGAAGGGACCGGGGAGCTGTTTTTT

d_call: TRBD1
cdr3_length: 15
j_call: TRBJ1-1
v_call: TRBV28
clone_size: -
cdr3_aa: CASSYRGLRNTEAFF
cdr3_nt: TGTGCCAGCAGCTACAGGGGGCTAAGGAACACTGAAGCTTTCTTT

d_call: -
cdr3_length: 13
j_call: TRBJ2-5
v_call: TRBV6-6
clone_size: -
cdr3_aa: CASSRLLWETQYF
cdr3_nt: TGTGCCAGCAGCAGACTACTGTGGGAGACCCAGTACTTC

d_call: -
cdr3_length: 14
j_call: TRBJ2-5
v_call: TRBV7-2
clone_size: -
cdr3_aa: CASSLELTQETQYF
cdr3_nt: TGTGCCAGCAGCTTAGAACTGACCCAAGAGACCCAGTACTTC

d_call: TRBD1
cdr3_length: 13
j_call: TRBJ1-6
v_call: TRBV20-1
clone_size: few
cdr3_aa: CSASPTGNSPLHF
cdr3_nt: TGCAGTGCTAGCCCGACAGGGAATTCACCCCTCCACTTT

d_call: -
cdr3_length: 14
j_call: TRBJ2-1
v_call: TRBV7-8
clone_size: -
cdr3_aa: CASSLGWGGLEQFF
cdr3_nt: TGTGCCAGCAGCTTAGGTTGGGGGGGCCTTGAGCAGTTCTTC

d_call: -
cdr3_length: 17
j_call: TRBJ1-5
v_call: TRBV20-1
clone_size: few
cdr3_aa: CSAMEDALGRGNQPQHF
cdr3_nt: TGCAGTGCTATGGAAGATGCGTTAGGGCGAGGCAATCAGCCCCAGCATTTT

d_call: -
cdr3_length: 11
j_call: TRBJ2-7
v_call: TRBV29-1
clone_size: few
cdr3_aa: CSVAIAYEQYF
cdr3_nt: TGCAGCGTTGCCATAGCCTACGAGCAGTACTTC

d_call: TRBD1
cdr3_length: 15
j_call: TRBJ1-1
v_call: TRBV14
clone_size: many
cdr3_aa: CASSQFLDRATEAFF
cdr3_nt: TGTGCCAGCAGCCAGTTCCTCGACAGGGCCACTGAAGCTTTCTTT

d_call: TRBD2
cdr3_length: 16
j_call: TRBJ2-1
v_call: TRBV7-3
clone_size: many
cdr3_aa: CASSLELAGGHNEQFF
cdr3_nt: TGTGCCAGCAGCTTAGAGCTAGCGGGGGGGCACAATGAGCAGTTCTTC